This passage covers 20 T cell receptor beta chains from one sample sequenced in a study of blood T cell repertoires in COVID-19. The data were produced by immunoSEQ multiplex PCR, yet TCRdb's version contains in-frame clones alone and is incomplete. Of 90,000 to 120,000 clones listed, under 80% were seen once; the top ten hold under 25%. The sequencing input was peripheral blood. These receptors came from a man in his 70s with active or convalescent COVID-19.

The chain employs TRBV6-5 and TRBJ2-5; maybe TRBD2 (6 bases). Trimming left V 5 bases short and J 8 bases short, with 18 bases between. The CDR3 is 14 residues long. In germline, CDR1 is MNHEY, CDR2 SVGAGI. The CDR3 sequence is CASSRPGLQTTQYF. In nucleotides, the CDR3 is TGTGCCAGCAGTAGACCGGGACTCCAGACAACCCAGTACTTC.

V and J are TRBV11-2 and TRBJ1-1; a weak D match, TRBD1 (5 bases). Germline CDR1 SGHAT, CDR2 FQNNGV. This CDR3 contains 14 residues. The V end was cut by 3 bases, the J end by 6 bases, with 14 bases between. The CDR3: CASSFERTRSEAFF. DNA for the CDR3: TGTGCCAGCAGCTTTGAACGGACAAGGTCTGAAGCTTTCTTT.

The rearrangement joins TRBV5-1 to TRBJ1-3; D is unclear. V lost 3 bases and J 0 bases, leaving 13 bases between the germline ends. The CDR3 spans 16 residues. Germline CDR1 is SGHRS and CDR2 is YFSETQ. CDR3 loop: CASSSHTSDSGNTIYF. The CDR3 DNA reads as TGCGCCAGCAGCTCCCATACGAGCGACTCTGGAAACACCATATATTTT.

The J gene is TRBJ1-6, the V gene TRBV3-1 (or the pseudogene TRBV3-2); 8 bases agree with TRBD1. Germline CDR1 reads LGHDT; CDR2 reads YNNKEL (reference sequence). The V and J ends lost 1 base and 8 bases, in that order; junction bases with no gene match: 10. The length of the CDR3 is 17 residues. The CDR3 DNA sequence: TGTGCCAGCAGCCAAGGCATCCCGGGACAGGATTATTCACCCCTCCACTTT. Its protein is CASSQGIPGQDYSPLHF.

The genes are TRBV2 and TRBJ2-1; 14 positions match TRBD2. The V gene's germline CDR1 is SNHLY and CDR2 FYNNEI. This CDR3 spans 14 amino acids. The V gene end was trimmed by 3 bases and the J gene end by 9 bases; junction bases not matched to a gene: 1. The CDR3 DNA sequence: TGTGCCAGCAGTGAGACTAGCGGGAGGGCTGAGCAGTTCTTC. It is translated as CASSETSGRAEQFF.

CDR3 DNA: TGCGCCAGCAGCCAATGGGTGGGCCAGATCGGGGAGCTGTTTTTT. Protein: CASSQWVGQIGELFF. The J gene is TRBJ2-2, the V gene TRBV4-1; D ambiguous. Germline-derived CDR1 and CDR2 are MGHRA and YSYEKL. V lost 2 bases to trimming and J lost 7 bases, with 14 bases between them. The CDR3 runs to 15 residues.

This chain joins TRBV25-1 and TRBJ1-2, with 8 bases matching TRBD1. Germline CDR1 reads MGHDK; CDR2 reads SYGVNS. The CDR3 length is 15 residues. Trimming removed 10 bases from V and 3 bases from J; junction bases left unmatched: 13. CDR3 DNA: TGTGCCACCAGAGACCGGACAGGGTACGACTATGGCTACACCTTC. Protein product: CATRDRTGYDYGYTF.

The gene calls are TRBV6-5 and TRBJ2-1, with D unclear. CDR3 length: 11 residues. Trimming left V 0 bases short and J 10 bases short, with 4 bases between. Germline CDR1 reads MNHEY; CDR2 reads SVGAGI. In DNA form, the CDR3 reads TGTGCCAGCAGTTACTCGGCCGAGCAGTTCTTC. It encodes CASSYSAEQFF.

This chain joins TRBV7-9 and TRBJ1-1, with 11 bases lining up with TRBD1. The CDR3 totals 13 residues. The germline V gene encodes CDR1 SEHNR and CDR2 FQNEAQ (reference sequence). The V and J ends lost 7 bases and 5 bases, in that order; junction bases with no gene match: 3. In nucleotides, the CDR3 is TGTGCCAGCATCGGGACAGGGGGAACTGAAGCTTTCTTT. Protein product: CASIGTGGTEAFF.

The rearrangement uses TRBV2 and TRBJ1-1, with 7 bases that match TRBD1. CDR3 size: 14 residues. The V segment lost 5 bases and the J segment 4 bases; nucleotides outside the gene matches: 7. The germline gives CDR1 SNHLY, CDR2 FYNNEI. The CDR3 DNA sequence: TGTGCCAGCAGTCGTACAGGGGTTGGCACTGAAGCTTTCTTT. Translating it yields CASSRTGVGTEAFF.

The rearrangement uses TRBV5-4 and TRBJ1-1; D possibly corresponds to TRBD1 (5 bases). The germline V gene has CDR1 SGHNT and CDR2 YYREEE (reference sequence). Trimming left V 10 bases short and J 6 bases short, with 19 bases between. CDR3 length: 13 residues. The CDR3 loop reads CAGRRGGESEAFF. As DNA, the CDR3 is TGTGCCGGCCGCCGGGGGGGTGAATCTGAAGCTTTCTTT.

The chain is built from TRBV29-1 and TRBJ2-5, with D possibly TRBD1 on 5 matching bases. CDR1 SQVTM and CDR2 ANQGSEA come from the germline V gene. The CDR3 extends over 12 amino acids. Trimming pared 7 bases from V and 4 bases from J, leaving 13 bases between. DNA of the CDR3: TGCAGCGGGTGGGAAGGGGTAGAGACCCAGTACTTC. Protein sequence: CSGWEGVETQYF.

The chain carries TRBV28 and TRBJ2-1; 9 bases are a match to TRBD2. The germline CDR1 and CDR2 sequences are MDHEN and SYDVKM. After removal of 2 bases from V and 6 bases from J, the junction contained 11 bases not matched to a gene. The CDR3 length is 17 residues. CDR3 bases: TGTGCCAGCAGTTTACCGCTAGCGGGAAGGGGATTCAATGAGCAGTTCTTC. It specifies CASSLPLAGRGFNEQFF.

This chain connects TRBV19 to TRBJ2-2; D gene uncertain. V shed 2 bases and J shed 0 bases, with 7 bases lying between them. Germline CDR1 is LNHDA and CDR2 is SQIVND (reference sequence). The CDR3 extends over 15 amino acids. Written as DNA, the CDR3 is TGTGCCAGTAGTATAAGCAGGACGAACACCGGGGAGCTGTTTTTT. It encodes CASSISRTNTGELFF.

The V and J genes are TRBV27 and TRBJ2-7; 7 bases are shared with TRBD2. Germline V gene lookup returns CDR1 MNHEY and CDR2 SMNVEV (reference sequence). The CDR3 runs 13 residues. Unmatched junction bases numbered 5, after V lost 5 bases and J lost 4 bases. The CDR3 nucleotides are TGTGCCAGCAGTCCCACGGGACTATACGAGCAGTACTTC. Translated, it gives CASSPTGLYEQYF.

The gene calls are TRBV7-3 and TRBJ2-1, with D maybe TRBD1 (5 bases). With 2 bases removed from V and 4 bases from J, the gap between germline ends came to 9 bases. This CDR3 has 14 residues. Germline CDR1 is SGHTA and CDR2 is FQGTGA. The CDR3 sequence: CASSLQGGYNEQFF. The CDR3 DNA reads TGTGCCAGCAGCTTACAGGGCGGATACAATGAGCAGTTCTTC.

The gene calls are TRBV19 and TRBJ2-5; D is perhaps TRBD1 (5 bases). The CDR3 is made up of 14 amino acids. Germline CDR1 and CDR2: LNHDA and SQIVND (reference sequence). Trimming left V 2 bases short and J 6 bases short, with 13 bases between. The CDR3 nucleotides are TGTGCCAGTAGTATACGCCAGGGTTCGCAGACCCAGTACTTC. Protein sequence: CASSIRQGSQTQYF. Full variable domain (missing parts from reference TRBV19 and TRBJ2-5): DGGITQSPKYLFRKEGQNVTLSCEQNLNHDAMYWYRQDPGQGLRLIYYSQIVNDFQKGDIAEGYSVSREKKESFPLTVTSAQKNPTAFYLCASSIRQGSQTQYFGPGTRLLVL.

The chain has TRBV7-9 and TRBJ1-2; D not certain. The CDR3 spans 12 residues. The germline gives CDR1 SEHNR, CDR2 FQNEAQ (reference sequence). Trimming stripped 5 bases from V and 1 base from J, with 5 bases between. CDR3 sequence: CASSQINYGYTF. Here the CDR3 DNA reads TGTGCCAGCAGCCAGATTAACTATGGCTACACCTTC.

By sample fraction, this clone is medium-sized. This sequence joins TRBV2 and TRBJ2-1, with TRBD2 matching 9 bases. J gave up 4 bases and V 1 base, and 8 bases lay outside the gene matches. From germline, CDR1 is SNHLY and CDR2 FYNNEI. This CDR3 is built from 17 residues. The CDR3 reads CASSEVSSSGAYNEQFF. CDR3 bases: TGTGCCAGCAGTGAAGTATCTTCTAGCGGGGCATACAATGAGCAGTTCTTC.

V usage is TRBV28 and J usage is TRBJ1-3, with 7 bases aligning to TRBD1. Per the germline V gene, CDR1 is MDHEN and CDR2 is SYDVKM. The V segment lost 6 bases and the J segment 2 bases; nucleotides outside the gene matches: 7. CDR3 size: 15 residues. The CDR3 loop reads CASSPNQGAGNTIYF. CDR3 nucleotides: TGTGCCAGCAGCCCCAATCAGGGGGCTGGAAACACCATATATTTT.